This TCR beta chain appears in the sequencing data of a study of cytomegalovirus exposure and HLA in healthy donors. Across the whole study: The study placed approximately 81% of its 398 genotyped donors in the Caucasian-associated ancestry cluster. The study's findings and limits: Relative to equally common others, HLA-associated TCR beta chains showed greater clonal expansion in a later analysis. When a later analysis was performed, an Asian-associated ancestry cluster reportedly had fewer N-insertions than the roughly 700-donor mean. Through in vitro validation, a few CMV-associated chains were shown to be specific for CMV antigens.

PCR amplification relied on 60 Vbeta primers (plus 13 Jbeta primers). The data were produced by immunoSEQ multiplex PCR, yet TCRdb's version contains in-frame clones alone and is incomplete. The sample carries 120,000 or so clones, 75% to 90% recorded once. Germline CDR1 is MGHRA and CDR2 is YSYEKL. This CDR3 spans 12 amino acids. A word on this clone: The antigen is not known. At one of its ends the junction is not consistent with the germline gene, which may arise from a read error.

The sequence derives from a man aged 18-30 years in good health and CMV-seropositive. The sample was PBMCs. The chain joins TRBV4-1 to TRBJ2-7; tentative D call: TRBD2 (5 bases). The DNA for the CDR3 is TGCGCCAACAGCCAAGAACGGGGCGAGCAGTACTTC. As protein: CANSQERGEQYF.